The 16 T cell receptor beta chains below come from one sample, sequenced in a study of Ad26.COV2.S vaccination and SARS-CoV-2 variants. Regarding treatment: around 19 received Ad26.COV2.S at low or high dose, single or two shots; 5 received placebo; per-sample allocation not given. Collection of the samples took place on day 63 after the first injection of vaccine or placebo. Only in-frame clones appear in the TCRdb table, and some are missing; sequencing was by immunoSEQ multiplex PCR. The sample lists around 500,000 clones, 80% to 90% seen once, with about 1.5% in the top ten. The sequencing used peripheral blood, collected in a trial of Ad26.COV2.S vaccine versus placebo. The source is a person between 18 and 65 years old who received the Ad26.COV2.S COVID-19 vaccine or a placebo.

V is TRBV28 and J is TRBJ2-2, with a weak D call TRBD2 (6 bases). Trimming cost V 1 base and J 6 bases, with 15 bases left between them. CDR1 MDHEN and CDR2 SYDVKM come from the germline V gene. The CDR3 extends over 16 amino acids. CDR3 region: CASSLFRTTMSGELFF. The CDR3 nucleotides are TGTGCCAGCAGTTTATTCAGGACTACCATGTCCGGGGAGCTGTTTTTT.

The J gene is TRBJ2-1, the V gene TRBV5-1; D gene unclear. The V gene's germline CDR1 is SGHRS and CDR2 YFSETQ. The CDR3 runs to 17 residues. V lost 3 bases to trimming and J lost 0 bases, with 16 bases between them. Written as DNA, the CDR3 is TGCGCCAGCAGCTACCCCCTGGCCAGGCGCTCCTACAATGAGCAGTTCTTC. The encoded protein is CASSYPLARRSYNEQFF.

The V and J genes are TRBV30 and TRBJ2-3; 9 nucleotides agree with TRBD2. Trimming cost V 3 bases and J 4 bases; bases outside gene matches: 5. CDR1 is GTSNPN, CDR2 SVGIG, per germline (reference sequence). The CDR3 spans 14 residues. The CDR3 region is CAWSLTSGADTQYF. In DNA, the CDR3 is TGTGCCTGGAGCTTGACTAGCGGAGCAGATACGCAGTATTTT.

The chain employs TRBV28 and TRBJ2-3; 10 bases line up with TRBD2. CDR3 length: 18 residues. Trimming took 2 bases from V and 6 from J; bases not matched to a gene: 14. Germline V CDR1 and CDR2: MDHEN, SYDVKM. DNA for the CDR3: TGTGCCAGCAGTTTAACCTCACCCAGCGGGAGGGCTTCGGATACGCAGTATTTT. It codes for CASSLTSPSGRASDTQYF. The full variable domain, rest sourced from reference TRBV28 and TRBJ2-3, is DVKVTQSSRYLVKRTGEKVFLECVQDMDHENMFWYRQDPGLGLRLIYFSYDVKMKEKGDIPEGYSVSREKKERFSLILESASTNQTSMYLCASSLTSPSGRASDTQYFGPGTRLTVL.

This clone occurred once. The V gene is TRBV5-4, the J gene TRBJ2-3, with D perhaps TRBD2 (6 bases). The V end was cut by 0 bases, the J end by 2 bases, with 10 bases between. Germline V CDR1 and CDR2: SGHNT, YYREEE (reference sequence). This CDR3 region has 15 residues. The CDR3 here is CASSLVGLNTDTQYF. CDR3 DNA sequence: TGTGCCAGCAGCTTGGTGGGACTCAACACAGATACGCAGTATTTT.

The chain links TRBV9 to TRBJ2-7, with 9 bases aligning to TRBD1. V dropped 6 bases and J dropped 0; count of bases not matched to a gene: 13. CDR3 length equals 17 residues. Germline V gene data show CDR1 as SGDLS and CDR2 as YYNGEE. The CDR3 is CASKEWTGTGNSYEQYF. The CDR3 DNA reads as TGTGCCAGCAAGGAATGGACTGGGACAGGGAACTCCTACGAGCAGTACTTC.

The genes are TRBV6-5 and TRBJ2-7, with D perhaps TRBD2 (6 bases). Germline V gene lookup returns CDR1 MNHEY and CDR2 SVGAGI. The V end was cut by 8 bases, the J end by 6 bases, with 14 bases between. This CDR3 is built from 12 residues. In DNA, the CDR3 is TGTGCCAGCGGGGACTGGCGGTCCGAGCAGTACTTC. It is translated as CASGDWRSEQYF.

This chain joins TRBV19 and TRBJ1-2, with D hard to call. This CDR3 spans 13 amino acids. The V and J ends lost 5 bases and 1 base respectively, with 8 bases between them. Looked up from germline, CDR1 is LNHDA and CDR2 is SQIVND (reference sequence). CDR3 nucleotide sequence: TGTGCCAGTAGTTGGCCGAATAACTATGGCTACACCTTC. This sequence encodes CASSWPNNYGYTF. Drawing the rest from reference TRBV19 and TRBJ1-2, the complete variable domain is DGGITQSPKYLFRKEGQNVTLSCEQNLNHDAMYWYRQDPGQGLRLIYYSQIVNDFQKGDIAEGYSVSREKKESFPLTVTSAQKNPTAFYLCASSWPNNYGYTFGSGTRLTVV.

This chain joins TRBV5-4 and TRBJ2-7; 9 bases are shared with TRBD1. V was clipped by 4 bases and J by 2 bases; unmatched bases: 4. Germline V CDR1 and CDR2: SGHNT, YYREEE (reference sequence). The CDR3 length is 14 residues. The DNA of the CDR3 is TGTGCCAGCAGCCGGGACAGGGCAACCTACGAGCAGTACTTC. Translating gives CASSRDRATYEQYF.

This clone was found once. The chain employs TRBV6-5 and TRBJ2-1, with D uncertain. V was trimmed by 11 bases and J by 5 bases, leaving 10 bases between them. Germline V gene sequence: CDR1 MNHEY, CDR2 SVGAGI. The CDR3 has 11 residues. The CDR3 sequence: CASITNNEQFF. The CDR3 nucleotides are TGTGCCTCGATAACCAACAATGAGCAGTTCTTC.

Remarks on this clone: A junction boundary mismatches the germline segment, possibly from a read error. The genes are TRBV6-6 and TRBJ1-1; D call uncertain. Germline CDR1 reads MNHNY; CDR2 reads SVGAGI (reference sequence). The CDR3 runs 11 residues. DNA of the CDR3: TGTGCCAGCAGTTACTCTACGGCGGAAATCTTT. It yields the protein CASSYSTAEIF.

The rearrangement joins TRBV20-1 to TRBJ2-4; D is perhaps TRBD2 (5 bases). The CDR3 totals 16 residues. Germline V gene lookup returns CDR1 DFQATT and CDR2 SNEGSKA (reference sequence). V was clipped by 3 bases and J by 0 bases, with 15 bases between them. Here the CDR3 DNA reads TGCAGTGCTAGTGTCCTAGAGCGGCTAGCCAAAAACATTCAGTACTTC. It specifies CSASVLERLAKNIQYF.

The chain uses TRBV19 and TRBJ2-1, with D maybe TRBD2 (7 bases). Germline assignment: CDR1 LNHDA and CDR2 SQIVND (reference sequence). CDR3 size: 15 residues. The V and J ends lost 1 base and 7 bases respectively, with 14 bases between them. CDR3 sequence reads: CASSIVAGAANEQFF. The DNA for the CDR3 is TGTGCCAGTAGTATAGTGGCGGGGGCGGCTAATGAGCAGTTCTTC.

This clone came up once. This sequence joins TRBV14 and TRBJ1-5; TRBD1 is a possible D gene (6 bases). Germline assignment: CDR1 SGHDN and CDR2 FVKESK. V lost 0 bases to trimming and J lost 7 bases, with 7 bases between them. The CDR3 sequence is 13 residues long. CDR3 nucleotide sequence: TGTGCCAGCAGCCAAGATCAGGGGCAGCCCCAGCATTTT. It encodes CASSQDQGQPQHF.

The chain is built from TRBV12-3 or TRBV12-4 and TRBJ1-1; TRBD1 might be the D (5 bases). V was clipped by 5 bases and J by 5 bases, with 12 bases between them. The CDR3 runs 13 residues. The CDR3 nucleotides are TGTGCCAGCAGTCTACGGGACGTAACTGAAGCTTTCTTT. As protein: CASSLRDVTEAFF.

CDR3: CASSPPTSGFAQFF. The CDR3 coding sequence is TGTGCCAGCTCACCACCGACTAGCGGTTTTGCGCAGTTCTTC. This chain uses TRBV18 with TRBJ2-1; TRBD2 agrees at 9 bases. V shed 0 bases and J 12 bases; nucleotides not matched to a gene: 6. CDR1 KGHSH and CDR2 LQKENI come from the germline V gene. The CDR3 consists of 14 residues.